This T cell receptor beta chain was documented in a study of blood T cell repertoires in COVID-19. Study information: T cells, B-cell-depleted T cells, or PBMCs provided the cDNA or gDNA that served as material.

The length of the CDR3 is 16 residues. V lost 5 bases, J lost 0 bases, and 14 bases lay in between. The germline V gene encodes CDR1 SGHTA and CDR2 FQGNSA. Assay: immunoSEQ multiplex PCR; the TCRdb copy retains only in-frame clones and omits some. Of about 180,000 clones detected, approximately 86% appear once; the ten largest clones hold more than 7.5%. The sample comprised peripheral blood. The chain uses TRBV7-2 and TRBJ1-5; D is ambiguous. This clonotype was sampled from a man in his fifties with active or convalescent COVID-19. CDR3 sequence reads: CASSLRGGYSNQPQHF. The CDR3, as DNA: TGTGCCAGCAGCCTCCGGGGAGGGTATAGCAATCAGCCCCAGCATTTT. The entire variable domain, with the rest obtained from reference TRBV7-2 and TRBJ1-5, is as follows: GAGVSQSPSNKVTEKGKDVELRCDPISGHTALYWYRQSLGQGLEFLIYFQGNSAPDKSGLPSDRFSAERTGGSVSTLTIQRTQQEDSAVYLCASSLRGGYSNQPQHFGDGTRLSIL.